This T cell receptor beta chain originates from a study of beta chain features in type 1 diabetes. Study-wide results and limits: Reads derived from cDNA could over-represent cells showing high TCR expression. Researchers report that Type 1 diabetes patients had moderately but significantly shorter TCRB CDR3s across all four CD4+ subsets.

Reverse transcription of all isolated RNA meant that expressed TCRB transcripts were sequenced. Some clones are missing from TCRdb's copy, which holds only in-frame ones; the method was immunoSEQ multiplex PCR. This table holds tens of thousands of clones, about half found once. The CDR3 covers 14 residues. The germline V gene encodes CDR1 MDHEN and CDR2 SYDVKM. Germline trimming cut 6 bases from V and 6 bases from J; bases unmatched to any gene: 9. About 100 mL of blood, on average, came from one heparinised draw per donor. Stem cell-like memory, regulatory, central memory and naive CD4+ cells were sorted via CD45RO/CCR7/CD25/CD127/CD95/CD27. With respect to this clone: What it binds is not known.

The chain employs TRBV28 and TRBJ2-7, with 9 nucleotides matching TRBD1. Sequencing was carried out using stem cell memory CD4+ T cells from blood. The TCR sequence derives from a woman aged 25 to 39 in good health. The CDR3 here is CASSPGTGTSEQYF. As DNA, the CDR3 is TGTGCCAGCAGCCCCGGGACAGGGACTTCCGAGCAGTACTTC.